Detailed here is one TCR beta chain. Its antigen is currently not known. Per-base qualities were not stored, and no clone one base away is much larger. This entry belongs to a study of blood T cell repertoires in COVID-19 (dated by TCRdb to 2018 to 2021). Study-wide context: The collaborator samples originated in the United States, Italy and Spain and spanned the acute and convalescent phases of COVID-19. The material from the prospective study consisted of cDNA or gDNA derived from T cells, B-cell-depleted T cells, or PBMCs. Subjects who had been exposed to COVID-19, were actively infected with it, or had recovered from it provided the deeply sampled blood TCRbeta repertoires that made up the dataset. The repertoires were made available in a free public database intended to serve as a resource for research on the immune response to SARS-CoV-2. The samples were drawn from the first 160 participants of the ongoing ImmuneRACE study and from some 1,300 subjects provided by 6 global collaborators. Sample metadata almost always included a de-identified subject ID, COVID-19 status, age in years and sex. HLA class I and class II types, where available, came from metadata supplied by the sample provider rather than from assay-based typing.

Beyond this particular receptor, the publication reports: The quantity of clinical and demographic metadata differed by source and by participant and was supplied without curation.

In the germline V gene (reference sequence), CDR1 corresponds to DFQATT and CDR2 to SNEGSKA. The germline V and J ends show losses of 3 bases and 6 bases respectively, and no gene match explains 5 bases of the junction. Including the terminal cysteine and phenylalanine, the CDR3 comprises 13 residues. The entry retains the CDR3 DNA only, 39 bases that are in frame from base 1. TCRbeta CDR3 regions were amplified from genomic DNA by means of the immunoSEQ Assay, a bias-controlled multiplex PCR. In the paper's pipeline: Nucleated cell counts per sample were estimated from amplification of reference gene primers within the assay. To quantify the absolute abundance of each unique TCRbeta CDR3 rearrangement, sequence reads were collapsed and filtered. For each sample, productive Simpson clonality was calculated by taking the square root of Simpson's diversity index across productive rearrangements. TCRdb obtained this table from immuneACCESS and retained in-frame rearrangements with V and J assigned. These tables miss some clones; where compared with another copy, unresolved V genes account for less than half of the shortfall, and the remainder is unexplained. That table supplies the V and J calls and clone size; D and trimming were determined from the DNA. This sample comprises about 160,000 clones, 70% to 85% of them detected only once. Of the sample, about 20% falls within the top ten clones.

Whole blood was collected in K2EDTA tubes by collaborating institutions according to the institutions' own protocols. For TCRbeta analysis, collaborators shipped samples in one of three forms: frozen whole blood, isolated PBMCs, or DNA extracted from either of those sample types. The sequence derives from a woman aged 80 or over with acute or convalescent COVID-19. Material: peripheral blood. The chain links TRBV20-1 with TRBJ1-1; TRBD1 matches 9 bases in the middle. The CDR3 has the sequence CSASRTGVAEAFF. The sequenced DNA: TGCAGTGCTAGTAGGACAGGGGTGGCTGAAGCTTTCTTT.